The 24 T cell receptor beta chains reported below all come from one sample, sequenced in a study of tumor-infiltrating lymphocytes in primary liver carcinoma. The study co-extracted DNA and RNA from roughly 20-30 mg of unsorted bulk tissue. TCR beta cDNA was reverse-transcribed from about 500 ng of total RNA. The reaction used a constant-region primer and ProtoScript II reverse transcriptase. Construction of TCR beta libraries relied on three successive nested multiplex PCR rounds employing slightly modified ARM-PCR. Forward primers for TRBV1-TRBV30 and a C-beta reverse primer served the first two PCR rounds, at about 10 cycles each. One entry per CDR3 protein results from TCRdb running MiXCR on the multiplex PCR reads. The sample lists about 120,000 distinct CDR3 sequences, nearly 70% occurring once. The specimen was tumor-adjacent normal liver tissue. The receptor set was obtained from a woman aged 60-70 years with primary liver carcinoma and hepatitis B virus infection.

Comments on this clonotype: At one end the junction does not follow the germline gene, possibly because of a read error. The chain's CDR3 is CANSRGQVYQPQHF. The CDR3, as DNA: TGTGCCAACAGTCGGGGACAGGTATATCAGCCCCAGCATTTT. The chain uses TRBV6-6 and TRBJ1-5, with TRBD1 identical over 8 bases. From germline, CDR1 is MNHNY and CDR2 SVGAGI (reference sequence). The CDR3 is 14 amino acids.

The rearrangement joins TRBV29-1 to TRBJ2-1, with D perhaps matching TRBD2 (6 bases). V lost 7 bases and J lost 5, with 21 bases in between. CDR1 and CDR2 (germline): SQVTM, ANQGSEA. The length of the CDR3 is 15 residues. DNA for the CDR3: TGCAGCGCCCCATCCCGCGGGATGGCGGACAATGAGCAGTTCTTC. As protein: CSAPSRGMADNEQFF.

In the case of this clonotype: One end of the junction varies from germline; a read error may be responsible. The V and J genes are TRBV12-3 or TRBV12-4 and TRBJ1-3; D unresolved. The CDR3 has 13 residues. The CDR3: CASSVNSGDTIYF. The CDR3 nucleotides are TGTGCCAGCAGTGTTAACTCTGGAGACACCATATATTTT.

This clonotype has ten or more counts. The CDR3 spells CASSPAPGTDPYEQYF. The DNA of the CDR3 is TGTGCCAGCAGTCCGGCCCCGGGGACAGACCCCTACGAGCAGTACTTC. The rearrangement uses TRBV28 and TRBJ2-7, with 7 nucleotides matching TRBD1. Germline assignment: CDR1 MDHEN and CDR2 SYDVKM. Trimming at V came to 5 bases and at J to 2 bases, leaving 12 bases not matched to a gene. There are 16 residues in the CDR3.

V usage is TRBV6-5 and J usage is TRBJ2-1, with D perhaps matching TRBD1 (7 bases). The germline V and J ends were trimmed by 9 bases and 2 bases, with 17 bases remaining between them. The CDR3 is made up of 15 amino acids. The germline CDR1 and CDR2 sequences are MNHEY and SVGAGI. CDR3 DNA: TGTGCCAGAAGTGTCCAGGGGGGAGCCTACAATGAGCAGTTCTTC. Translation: CARSVQGGAYNEQFF.

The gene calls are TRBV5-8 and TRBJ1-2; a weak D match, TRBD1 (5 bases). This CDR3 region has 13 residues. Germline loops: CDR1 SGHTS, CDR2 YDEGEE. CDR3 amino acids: CAGSFGRASAGTF. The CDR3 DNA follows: TGTGCTGGCAGCTTTGGCAGGGCCTCCGCCGGCACCTTC.

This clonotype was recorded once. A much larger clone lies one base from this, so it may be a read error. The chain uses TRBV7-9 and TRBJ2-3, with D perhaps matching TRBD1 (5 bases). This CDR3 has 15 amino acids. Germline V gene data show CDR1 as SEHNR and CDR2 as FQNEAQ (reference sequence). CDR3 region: CAGSPSARGTDTQYF. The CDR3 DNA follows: TGTGCCGGCAGCCCCAGCGCCAGGGGCACAGATACGCAGTATTTT.

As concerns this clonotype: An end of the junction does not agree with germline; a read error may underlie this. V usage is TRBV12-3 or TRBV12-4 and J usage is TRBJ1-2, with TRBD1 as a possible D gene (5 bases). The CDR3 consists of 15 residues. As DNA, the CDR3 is TGTACCAGCAGTACCCAGGGCAGGGCCGTCTATGACTACACCTTC. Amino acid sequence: CTSSTQGRAVYDYTF.

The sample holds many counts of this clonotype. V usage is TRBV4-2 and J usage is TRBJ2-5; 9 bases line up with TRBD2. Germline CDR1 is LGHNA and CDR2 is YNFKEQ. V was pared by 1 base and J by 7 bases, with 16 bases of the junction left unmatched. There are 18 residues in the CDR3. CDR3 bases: TGTGCCAGCAGCCAAGGTCTTGGGGCTAGCGGGACCCTCGGGACCCAGTACTTC. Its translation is CASSQGLGASGTLGTQYF.

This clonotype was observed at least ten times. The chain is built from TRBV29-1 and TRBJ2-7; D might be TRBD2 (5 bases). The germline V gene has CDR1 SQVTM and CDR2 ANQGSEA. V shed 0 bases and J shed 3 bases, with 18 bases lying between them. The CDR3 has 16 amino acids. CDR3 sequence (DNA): TGCAGCGTTGAAGATCCGATGGGATCAGGAGGCTACGAGCAGTACTTC. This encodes CSVEDPMGSGGYEQYF.

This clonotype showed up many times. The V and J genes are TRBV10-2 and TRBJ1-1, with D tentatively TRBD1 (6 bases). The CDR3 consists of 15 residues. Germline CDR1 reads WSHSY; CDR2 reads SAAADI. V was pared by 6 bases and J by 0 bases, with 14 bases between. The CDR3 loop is CASSRQATMNTEAFF. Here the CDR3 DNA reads TGCGCCAGCAGCAGACAGGCGACCATGAACACTGAAGCTTTCTTT.

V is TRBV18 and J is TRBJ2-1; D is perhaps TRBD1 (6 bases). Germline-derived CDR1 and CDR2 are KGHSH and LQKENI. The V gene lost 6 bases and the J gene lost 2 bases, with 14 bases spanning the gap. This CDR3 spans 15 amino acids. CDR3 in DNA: TGTGCCAGCTCTCTCTACAGGGACACCTACAATGAGCAGTTCTTC. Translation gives CASSLYRDTYNEQFF.

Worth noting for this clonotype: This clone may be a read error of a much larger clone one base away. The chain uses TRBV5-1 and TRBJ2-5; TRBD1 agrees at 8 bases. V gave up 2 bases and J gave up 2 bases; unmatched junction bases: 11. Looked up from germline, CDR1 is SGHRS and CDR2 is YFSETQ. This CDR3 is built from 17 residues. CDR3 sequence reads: CASSFRRNGQGQETQYF. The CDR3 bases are TGCGCCAGCAGCTTTCGTCGAAATGGACAGGGACAAGAGACCCAGTACTTC.

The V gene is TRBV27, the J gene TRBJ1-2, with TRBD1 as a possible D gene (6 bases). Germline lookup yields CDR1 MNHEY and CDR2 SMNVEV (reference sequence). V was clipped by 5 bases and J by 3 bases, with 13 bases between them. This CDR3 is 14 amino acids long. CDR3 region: CASSQTGSHYGYTF. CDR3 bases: TGTGCCAGCAGTCAGACAGGTTCCCACTATGGCTACACCTTC.

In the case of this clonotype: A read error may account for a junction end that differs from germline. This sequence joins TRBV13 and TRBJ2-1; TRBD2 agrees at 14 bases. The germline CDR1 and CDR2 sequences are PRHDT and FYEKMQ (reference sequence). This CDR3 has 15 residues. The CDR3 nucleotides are TGTGCCGGCAGACTAGCGGGAGGGGGGTTCAATGAGCAATTCTTC. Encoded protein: CAGRLAGGGFNEQFF.

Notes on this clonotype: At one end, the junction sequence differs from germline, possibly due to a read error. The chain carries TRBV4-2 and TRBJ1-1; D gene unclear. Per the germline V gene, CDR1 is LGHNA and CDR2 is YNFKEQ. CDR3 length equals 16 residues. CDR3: CVSSQDTIGQSTEAFF. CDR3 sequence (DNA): TGTGTCAGCAGCCAAGATACGATAGGGCAGAGCACTGAAGCTTTCTTT.

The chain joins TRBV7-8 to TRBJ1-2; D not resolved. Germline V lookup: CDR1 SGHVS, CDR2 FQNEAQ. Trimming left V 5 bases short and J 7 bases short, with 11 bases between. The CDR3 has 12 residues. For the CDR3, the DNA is TGTGCCAGCAGCCGGGGTGTGCGTGGCTACACCTTC. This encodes CASSRGVRGYTF. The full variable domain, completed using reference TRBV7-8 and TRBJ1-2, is GAGVSQSPRYKVAKRGQDVALRCDPISGHVSLFWYQQALGQGPEFLTYFQNEAQLDKSGLPSDRFFAERPEGSVSTLKIQRTQQEDSAVYLCASSRGVRGYTFGSGTRLTVV.

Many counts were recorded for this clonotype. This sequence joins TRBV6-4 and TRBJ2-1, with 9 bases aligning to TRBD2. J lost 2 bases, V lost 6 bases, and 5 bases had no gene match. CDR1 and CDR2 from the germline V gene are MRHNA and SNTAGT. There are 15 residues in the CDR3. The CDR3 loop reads CASSPAGGTYNEQFF. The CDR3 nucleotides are TGTGCCAGCAGCCCAGCGGGAGGAACCTACAATGAGCAGTTCTTC.

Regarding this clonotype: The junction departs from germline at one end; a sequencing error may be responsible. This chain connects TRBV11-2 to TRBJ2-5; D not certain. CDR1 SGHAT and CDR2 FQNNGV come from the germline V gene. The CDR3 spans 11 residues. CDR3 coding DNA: TGTGTCAGCAGCTTAGCAGAGACCCAGTATTTC. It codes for CVSSLAETQYF. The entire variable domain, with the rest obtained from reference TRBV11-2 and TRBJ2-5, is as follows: EAGVAQSPRYKIIEKRQSVAFWCNPISGHATLYWYQQILGQGPKLLIQFQNNGVVDDSQLPKDRFSAERLKGVDSTLKIQPAKLEDSAVYLCVSSLAETQYFGPGTRLLVL.

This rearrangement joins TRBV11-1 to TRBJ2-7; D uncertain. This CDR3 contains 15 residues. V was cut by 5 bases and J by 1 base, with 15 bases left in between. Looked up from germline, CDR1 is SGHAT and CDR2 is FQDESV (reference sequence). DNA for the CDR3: TGTGCCAGCAGCCTTTTACACATCGCTTCCTACGAGCAGTACTTC. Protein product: CASSLLHIASYEQYF. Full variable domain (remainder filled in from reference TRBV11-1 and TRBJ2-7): EAEVAQSPRYKITEKSQAVAFWCDPISGHATLYWYRQILGQGPELLVQFQDESVVDDSQLPKDRFSAERLKGVDSTLKIQPAELGDSAMYLCASSLLHIASYEQYFGPGTRLTVT.

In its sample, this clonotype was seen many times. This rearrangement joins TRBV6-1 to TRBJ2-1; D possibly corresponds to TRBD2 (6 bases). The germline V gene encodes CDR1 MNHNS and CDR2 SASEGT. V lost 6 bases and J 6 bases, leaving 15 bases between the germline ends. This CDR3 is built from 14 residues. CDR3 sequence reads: CASRGDWRGNEQFF. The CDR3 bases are TGTGCCAGCAGAGGGGACTGGCGGGGCAATGAGCAGTTCTTC.

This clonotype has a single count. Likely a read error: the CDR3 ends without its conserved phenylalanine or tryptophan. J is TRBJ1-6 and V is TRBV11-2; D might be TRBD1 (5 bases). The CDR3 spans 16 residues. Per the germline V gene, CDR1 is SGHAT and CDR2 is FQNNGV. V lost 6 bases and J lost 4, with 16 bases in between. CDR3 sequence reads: CASSSTRTWYNSPLHS. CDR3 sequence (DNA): TGTGCCAGCAGTTCAACACGGACATGGTATAATTCACCCCTCCACTCT.

The DNA for the CDR3 is TGCGCCAGCAGCGATCAGAATGGGAAACTGTTTTTT. Its translation: CASSDQNGKLFF. V is TRBV5-1 and J is TRBJ1-4; no clear D gene. V dropped 4 bases and J dropped 11 bases, with 12 bases sitting between them. The CDR3 is 12 amino acids. Germline loops: CDR1 SGHRS, CDR2 YFSETQ.

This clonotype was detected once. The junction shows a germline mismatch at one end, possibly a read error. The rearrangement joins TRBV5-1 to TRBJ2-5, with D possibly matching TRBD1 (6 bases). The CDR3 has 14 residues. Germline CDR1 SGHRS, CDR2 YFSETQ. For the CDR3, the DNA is TGCGCCAACAGCATCAGGGGTCCTCCAGAGACCCAGTATTTC. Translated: CANSIRGPPETQYF.